This is a list of T cell receptor beta chains from one sample in a study of beta chain features in type 1 diabetes. TCRdb keeps only in-frame clones here, not all; method: immunoSEQ multiplex PCR. The repertoire holds 850,000 to 900,000 clones, around a sixth seen once, with 0.02% to 0.025% in the top ten. Sequencing was carried out using naive CD4+ T cells from blood. These receptors were obtained from a young woman in good health. Each CDR3 is given without its conserved first and last residue. Each record gives: clone size, V gene, J gene, CDR3 protein. The size field is filled for only some rows; it gives once, few, many or a size class.

few	TRBV7-9	TRBJ1-4	ASSDRAVGEKLF
.	TRBV5-6	TRBJ2-1	ASSYLWESSSYNEQF
.	TRBV27	TRBJ2-7	ASSFLAGAQGLEQY
few	TRBV7-2	TRBJ2-3	ASSLQAGTDTQY
few	TRBV6-5	TRBJ2-2	ASSYLKNTGELF
few	TRBV7-2	TRBJ2-1	ASSPGHSGSYNEQF
few	TRBV10-3	TRBJ2-2	ASALAGANTGELF
.	TRBV15	TRBJ2-2	ATSRDAGTGRTGELF
.	TRBV27	TRBJ2-2	ASSLAGVIPGELF
.	TRBV14	TRBJ2-7	ASSQSPWGYFEQY
.	TRBV5-1	TRBJ2-1	ASSLAAGGPNNEQF
.	TRBV11-2	TRBJ1-2	ASSLDSRYT
.	TRBV6-6	TRBJ1-2	ASSYDGQETNYGYT
few	TRBV5-1	TRBJ1-1	ASSIGGRTEAF
.	TRBV12-5	TRBJ1-2	ASGLSGGAYGYT
few	TRBV19	TRBJ2-3	ASGSGQGTDTQY
few	TRBV29-1	TRBJ2-7	SVATRLAVDYEQY
few	TRBV7-9	TRBJ2-5	ASSTRTSGRPTLGTQY
few	TRBV7-3	TRBJ2-2	ASSLLTGGNTGELF
.	TRBV2	TRBJ2-7	ASSWTGREQY
few	TRBV27	TRBJ2-2	ASSFPSGELF
.	TRBV6-5	TRBJ2-1	ASSYSQGAWEQF
.	TRBV7-9	TRBJ1-2	ASSPGISNYGYT
.	TRBV9	TRBJ2-1	ASSVVLAGDYNEQF
.	TRBV19	TRBJ1-1	ASRWGMENTEAF
.	TRBV29-1	TRBJ1-2	SVEENYGYT
once	TRBV21-1	TRBJ2-5	ASSKRPRDRVNETQY
few	TRBV10-3	TRBJ2-1	AISEYLQTDWSGEQF
.	TRBV10-3	TRBJ1-1	AISERVASNTEAF
many	TRBV14	TRBJ2-1	ASSRRDAQF
few	TRBV6-1	TRBJ2-1	ASSEVAATVLYNEQF
.	TRBV7-2	TRBJ1-5	ASSLRAGGSGQPQH
.	TRBV5-1	TRBJ2-7	ASSLAAPTYEQY
.	TRBV4-3	TRBJ2-2	ASSQEPRGAGVYTGELF
.	TRBV9	TRBJ2-7	ASSVAGSHEQY
.	TRBV9	TRBJ2-7	ASSVDWGPLYEQY
few	TRBV7-7	TRBJ1-1	ASSFRRSTEAF
.	TRBV2	TRBJ1-5	ASIRDSNQPQH
few	TRBV11-2	TRBJ2-3	ASSLQGPTTPDTQY
few	TRBV6-5	TRBJ2-7	ASSYSLASSYEQY
few	TRBV28	TRBJ2-1	ASSFASLGGGRRNEQF
.	TRBV9	TRBJ2-1	ASSSPAGQRAHNEQF
.	TRBV4-1	TRBJ1-1	ASSQEGVGRLNTEAF
.	TRBV6-6	TRBJ2-3	ASSRLRDTDTQY
.	TRBV5-4	TRBJ2-1	ASSLALPQRDLSYEQF
few	TRBV28	TRBJ1-1	ASSLLGGTEAF
.	TRBV18	TRBJ2-3	ASSPIWGTDTQY
.	TRBV28	TRBJ2-1	ASRPGLAGNEQF
.	TRBV7-9	TRBJ2-5	ASSLGGTPQETQY
.	TRBV10-3	TRBJ2-5	AISLGPAGRETQY
.	TRBV18	TRBJ2-6	ASSPGSSGANVLT
.	TRBV19	TRBJ1-2	ASSISGRLDNYGYT
few	TRBV7-3	TRBJ2-1	ASSSTGQDYNEQF